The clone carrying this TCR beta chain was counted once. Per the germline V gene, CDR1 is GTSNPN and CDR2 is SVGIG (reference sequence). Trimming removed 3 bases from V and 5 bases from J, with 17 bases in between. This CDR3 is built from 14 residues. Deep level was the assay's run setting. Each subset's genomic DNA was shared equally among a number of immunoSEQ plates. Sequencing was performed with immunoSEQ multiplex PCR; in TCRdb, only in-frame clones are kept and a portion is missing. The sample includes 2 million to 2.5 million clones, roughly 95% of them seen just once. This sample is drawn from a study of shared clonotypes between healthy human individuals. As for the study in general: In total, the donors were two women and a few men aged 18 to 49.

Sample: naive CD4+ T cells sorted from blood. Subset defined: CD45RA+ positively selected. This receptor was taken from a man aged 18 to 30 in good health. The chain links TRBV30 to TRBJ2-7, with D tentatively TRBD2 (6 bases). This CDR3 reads CAWSPRTSFHEQYF. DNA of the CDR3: TGTGCCTGGAGCCCTAGAACTAGCTTCCACGAGCAGTACTTC. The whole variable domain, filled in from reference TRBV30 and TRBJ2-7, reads SQTIHQWPATLVQPVGSPLSLECTVEGTSNPNLYWYRQAAGRGLQLLFYSVGIGQISSEVPQNLSASRPQDRQFILSSKKLLLSDSGFYLCAWSPRTSFHEQYFGPGTRLTVT.